This T cell receptor (beta chain) was documented in a study of T-cell reconstitution after alpha-beta-depleted transplantation in children. This clonotype was seen repeatedly, ten times or more. Its specificity is unknown. The CDR3 runs 12 residues. Germline CDR1 is SQVTM and CDR2 is ANQGSEA. V shed 3 bases and J shed 4 bases, with 8 bases lying between them. Unique molecular identifiers were built into the TCRbeta library. TCRdb itself ran the PCR reads through MiXCR, one entry per CDR3 protein. The sample holds 240,000 or so distinct CDR3 sequences, just under 8.5% seen once. Study conclusions and caveats: Counts and diversity of T cells one year after transplant came mostly from newly produced T cells. Surviving recipient T cells and thymic progenitors accounted for the high day-60 TCRbeta diversity observed in some patients.

The rearrangement uses TRBV29-1 and TRBJ2-3; maybe TRBD1 (6 bases). The sequences come from PBMCs, mostly from graft donor cells, collected 180 days after TCRalphabeta/CD19-depleted stem cell transplant. This clonotype was sampled from a male patient younger than 18 who had a stem cell transplant for acute lymphoblastic leukemia, so the T cells may come from the graft donor. Written as DNA, the CDR3 is TGCAGCGTTGAGGGGGCGTCAGATACGCAGTATTTT. This codes for CSVEGASDTQYF.